The next 14 T cell receptor beta chains were all read from a single sample in a study of blood T cell repertoires in COVID-19 (dated by TCRdb to between 2020 and 2021). The library was made by the immunoSEQ multiplex PCR assay. TCRdb mirrors the immuneACCESS table, restricted to in-frame sequences. Some clones are absent from its copies; in checked studies, under half trace to an unresolved V gene, and the reason for the others is unknown. This sample gives over 65,000 clones in total; about 86% of them show up just once. Approximately 12% of the sample belongs to the ten largest clones. The sequencing input was peripheral blood. Receptors were obtained from a human donor in a cohort sampled during active COVID-19.

This chain joins TRBV10-3 and TRBJ1-2, with a weak D call TRBD1 (5 bases). The CDR3 consists of 13 residues. The V and J ends lost 8 bases and 7 bases respectively, with 17 bases between them. Germline V CDR1 and CDR2: ENHRY, SYGVKD. The CDR3 nucleotides read TGTGCCATCGGGGCGGGGCCGCGGCCTGGCTACACCTTC. It codes for CAIGAGPRPGYTF.

The rearrangement uses TRBV5-1 and TRBJ2-1, with 7 bases fitting TRBD1. After removal of 0 bases from V and 9 bases from J, the junction contained 9 bases not matched to a gene. This CDR3 is 15 amino acids long. Germline CDR1 is SGHRS and CDR2 is YFSETQ. This CDR3 reads CASSLASGGMSEQFF. The CDR3 nucleotides are TGCGCCAGCAGCTTGGCTTCAGGGGGAATGAGTGAGCAGTTCTTC.

This clone has only one observation. The chain carries TRBV10-2 and TRBJ1-2; TRBD1 might be the D (5 bases). In germline, CDR1 is WSHSY, CDR2 SAAADI. The CDR3 loop spans 11 amino acids. V shed 8 bases and J shed 7 bases, with 11 bases lying between them. As DNA, the CDR3 is TGCGCCAGCGGCGGGGGTTTTGGCTACACCTTC. It translates to CASGGGFGYTF.

The V and J genes are TRBV28 and TRBJ2-7, with a tentative D call TRBD1 (7 bases). The CDR3 sequence is 13 residues long. Trimming shortened V by 8 bases and J by 1 base, and 12 bases separated the two germline ends. Looked up from germline, CDR1 is MDHEN and CDR2 is SYDVKM. CDR3 amino acids: CASRQGGSYEQYF. CDR3 nucleotides: TGTGCCAGCCGACAGGGAGGATCCTACGAGCAGTACTTC.

V usage is TRBV10-3 and J usage is TRBJ2-3; D unresolved. V lost 5 bases and J lost 3, with 6 bases in between. The length of the CDR3 is 12 residues. Germline CDR1 reads ENHRY; CDR2 reads SYGVKD. CDR3 nucleotide sequence: TGTGCCATCAGTCCCACTACAGATACGCAGTATTTT. It encodes CAISPTTDTQYF.

The chain joins TRBV10-1 to TRBJ2-2; 10 bases align to TRBD2. CDR3 length: 14 residues. The trim removed 5 bases at V and 4 bases at J, leaving 1 base unmatched. CDR1 is WNHNN, CDR2 SYGVQD, per germline (reference sequence). The CDR3: CASSSGGVTGELFF. CDR3 DNA: TGCGCCAGCAGTAGCGGGGGGGTCACCGGGGAGCTGTTTTTT.

This chain uses TRBV2 with TRBJ2-7; 8 bases are a match to TRBD1. The germline V gene encodes CDR1 SNHLY and CDR2 FYNNEI. The CDR3 covers 13 residues. CDR3 amino acids: CAGQTGETYEQYF. As DNA, the CDR3 is TGTGCGGGTCAGACAGGGGAGACCTACGAGCAGTACTTC.

The chain carries TRBV9 and TRBJ1-1; no clear D gene. V was pared by 3 bases and J by 1 base, with 10 bases between. This CDR3 has 14 amino acids. CDR1 and CDR2 from the germline V gene are SGDLS and YYNGEE. The CDR3 DNA reads as TGTGCCAGCAGCGCGGCCGGAGGGAACACTGAAGCTTTCTTT. Its translation is CASSAAGGNTEAFF. The complete variable domain, with remaining parts taken from reference TRBV9 and TRBJ1-1, reads DSGVTQTPKHLITATGQRVTLRCSPRSGDLSVYWYQQSLDQGLQFLIQYYNGEERAKGNILERFSAQQFPDLHSELNLSSLELGDSALYFCASSAAGGNTEAFFGQGTRLTVV.

The rearrangement uses TRBV6-6 and TRBJ2-7, with 7 bases aligning to TRBD1. The CDR3 covers 15 residues. Trimming at V came to 2 bases and at J to 1 base, leaving 5 bases not matched to a gene. The germline gives CDR1 MNHNY, CDR2 SVGAGI (reference sequence). The CDR3 DNA follows: TGTGCCAGCAGTTACGTCACAGGGGAGTCCTACGAGCAGTACTTC. Translation gives CASSYVTGESYEQYF.

The chain recombines TRBV30 with TRBJ1-3; possible D gene TRBD1, 5 bases. This CDR3 is built from 15 residues. V was cut by 0 bases and J by 0 bases, with 9 bases left in between. The V gene's germline CDR1 is GTSNPN and CDR2 SVGIG (reference sequence). The CDR3 coding sequence is TGTGCCTGGAGTGTAGGGGCCAGCTCTGGAAACACCATATATTTT. It translates to CAWSVGASSGNTIYF.

The chain has TRBV2 and TRBJ2-1, with D possibly matching TRBD2 (5 bases). CDR3 size: 14 residues. V gave up 7 bases and J gave up 0 bases, with 10 bases separating them. Looked up from germline, CDR1 is SNHLY and CDR2 is FYNNEI. The CDR3 reads CASIEGLSYNEQFF. In DNA form, the CDR3 reads TGTGCCAGCATTGAGGGCCTCTCCTACAATGAGCAGTTCTTC.

This sequence joins TRBV4-1 and TRBJ1-6; TRBD1 aligns across 11 bases. Per the germline V gene, CDR1 is MGHRA and CDR2 is YSYEKL. The CDR3 length is 20 residues. V was clipped by 3 bases and J by 7 bases; unmatched bases: 17. The CDR3 reads CASSHRLGTGGRDSNSPLHF. Here the CDR3 DNA reads TGCGCCAGCAGCCACCGCCTCGGGACAGGGGGACGAGATAGCAATTCACCCCTCCACTTT.

This clone was found a few times. The genes are TRBV6-5 and TRBJ1-3, with TRBD1 as a possible D gene (5 bases). V lost 6 bases and J 2 bases, leaving 5 bases between the germline ends. CDR3 length: 12 residues. Germline CDR1 and CDR2: MNHEY and SVGAGI. CDR3 bases: TGTGCCAGCAGGACAGCTGGAAACACCATATATTTT. It translates to CASRTAGNTIYF.

V gene TRBV5-1 combines with J gene TRBJ1-2; 8 nucleotides agree with TRBD1. Germline-derived CDR1 and CDR2 are SGHRS and YFSETQ. The junction had 4 bases not matched to a gene; V was cut back by 4 bases and J by 2 bases. The CDR3 spans 14 residues. The CDR3 region is CASSVTGVNYGYTF. The CDR3, as DNA: TGCGCCAGCAGCGTGACAGGGGTAAACTATGGCTACACCTTC.